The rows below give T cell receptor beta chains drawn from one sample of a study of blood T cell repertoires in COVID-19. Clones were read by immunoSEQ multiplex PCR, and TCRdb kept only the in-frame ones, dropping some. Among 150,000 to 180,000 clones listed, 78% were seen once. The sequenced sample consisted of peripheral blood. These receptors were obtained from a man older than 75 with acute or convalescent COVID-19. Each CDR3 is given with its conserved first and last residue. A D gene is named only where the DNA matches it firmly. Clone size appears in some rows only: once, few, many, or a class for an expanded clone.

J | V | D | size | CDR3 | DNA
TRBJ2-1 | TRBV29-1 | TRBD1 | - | CSVERAFWDRGPNEQFF | TGCAGCGTTGAAAGGGCGTTCTGGGACAGGGGGCCCAATGAGCAGTTCTTC
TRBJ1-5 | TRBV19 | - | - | CASSIEGVRQPQHF | TGTGCCAGTAGTATTGAAGGGGTGCGGCAGCCCCAGCATTTT
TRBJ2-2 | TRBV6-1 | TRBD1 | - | CASSEFSQGANTGELFF | TGTGCCAGCAGTGAATTCTCTCAGGGGGCGAACACCGGGGAGCTGTTTTTT
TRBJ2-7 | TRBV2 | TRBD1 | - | CASSRETGTYEQYF | TGTGCCAGCAGTAGGGAGACAGGGACGTACGAGCAGTACTTC
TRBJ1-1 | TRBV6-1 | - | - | CASSEVGSTEAFF | TGTGCCAGCAGTGAAGTAGGGAGCACTGAAGCTTTCTTT
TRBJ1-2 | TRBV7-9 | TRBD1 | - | CASGFSGGNNYGYTF | TGTGCCAGCGGTTTTTCAGGGGGCAATAACTATGGCTACACCTTC
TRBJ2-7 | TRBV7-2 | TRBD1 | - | CASSTDRGRSYEQYF | TGTGCCAGCAGCACCGACAGGGGCCGCTCCTACGAGCAGTACTTC
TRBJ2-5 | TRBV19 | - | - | CASSARESGQETQYF | TGTGCCAGTAGCGCCCGGGAAAGTGGGCAAGAGACCCAGTACTTC
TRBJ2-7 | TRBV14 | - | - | CASSQDSKGQGSYEQYF | TGTGCCAGCAGCCAAGATTCTAAGGGGCAGGGAAGCTACGAGCAGTACTTC
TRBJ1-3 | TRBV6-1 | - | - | CASSEVPGRLSGNTIYF | TGTGCCAGCAGTGAAGTGCCAGGGAGGCTCTCTGGAAACACCATATATTTT
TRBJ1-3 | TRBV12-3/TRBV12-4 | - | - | CASSSSSGNTIYF | TGTGCCAGCAGTTCCTCTTCTGGAAACACCATATATTTT
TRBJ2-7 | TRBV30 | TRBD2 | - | CAWTHSGTSAYEQYF | TGTGCCTGGACCCACTCCGGGACTAGCGCATACGAGCAGTACTTC
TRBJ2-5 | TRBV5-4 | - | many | CASSRQGSQETQYF | TGTGCCAGCAGCAGGCAGGGAAGCCAGGAGACCCAGTACTTC
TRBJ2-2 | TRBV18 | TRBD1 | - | CASSPDRGLTGELFF | TGTGCCAGCTCACCGGACAGGGGGCTCACCGGGGAGCTGTTTTTT
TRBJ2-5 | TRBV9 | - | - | CASSVSTSEETQYF | TGTGCCAGCAGCGTAAGCACTAGTGAAGAGACCCAGTACTTC
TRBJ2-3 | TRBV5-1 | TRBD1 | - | CASTHTGAGNTQYF | TGCGCCAGCACACATACAGGGGCCGGGAATACGCAGTATTTT
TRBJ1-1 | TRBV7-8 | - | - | CASSLDQGLAFF | TGTGCCAGCAGCTTAGATCAGGGCTTAGCTTTCTTT
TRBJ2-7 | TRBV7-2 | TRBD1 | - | CASSPDREVGEQYF | TGTGCCAGCAGCCCGGACAGGGAAGTTGGCGAGCAGTACTTC
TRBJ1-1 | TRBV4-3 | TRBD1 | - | CASSQNRGNTEAFF | TGCGCCAGCAGCCAAAACAGGGGGAACACTGAAGCTTTCTTT
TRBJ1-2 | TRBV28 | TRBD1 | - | CASSSPTGGYYGYTF | TGTGCCAGCAGTTCGCCGACAGGGGGATACTATGGCTACACCTTC
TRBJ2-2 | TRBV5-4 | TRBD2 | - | CASSLLAGGQGGELFF | TGTGCCAGCAGCTTGCTAGCGGGGGGGCAAGGCGGGGAGCTGTTTTTT
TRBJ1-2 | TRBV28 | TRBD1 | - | CASRTGGPNYGYTF | TGTGCCAGCCGGACAGGGGGACCTAACTATGGCTACACCTTC
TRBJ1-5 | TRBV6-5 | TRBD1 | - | CASRPTGTYQPQHF | TGTGCCAGCAGGCCGACAGGGACCTATCAGCCCCAGCATTTT
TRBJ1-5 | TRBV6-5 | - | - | CASSSRPDQPQHF | TGTGCCAGCAGTTCCAGGCCTGATCAGCCCCAGCATTTT
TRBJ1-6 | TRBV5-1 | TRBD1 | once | CASSLAGTGRSPLHF | TGCGCCAGCAGCTTGGCCGGGACAGGGCGTTCACCCCTCCACTTT
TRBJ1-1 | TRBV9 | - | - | CASSVGRVTWGTEAFF | TGTGCCAGCAGCGTAGGGAGGGTGACATGGGGCACTGAAGCTTTCTTT
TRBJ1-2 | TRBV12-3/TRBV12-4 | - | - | CASSFDHAGGYTF | TGTGCCAGCAGTTTTGACCACGCGGGTGGCTACACCTTC